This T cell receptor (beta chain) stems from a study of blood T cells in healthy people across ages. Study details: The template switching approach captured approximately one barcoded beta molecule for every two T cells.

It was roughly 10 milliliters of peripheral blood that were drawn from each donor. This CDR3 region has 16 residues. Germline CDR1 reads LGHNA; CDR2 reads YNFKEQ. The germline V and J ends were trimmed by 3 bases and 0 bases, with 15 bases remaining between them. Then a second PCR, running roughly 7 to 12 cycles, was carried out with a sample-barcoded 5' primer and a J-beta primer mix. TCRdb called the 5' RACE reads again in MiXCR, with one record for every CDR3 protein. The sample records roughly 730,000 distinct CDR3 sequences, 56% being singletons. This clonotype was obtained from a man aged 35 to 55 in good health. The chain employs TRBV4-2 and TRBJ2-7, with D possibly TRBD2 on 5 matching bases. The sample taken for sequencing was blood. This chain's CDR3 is CASSHKTGVGSYEQYF. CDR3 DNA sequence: TGTGCCAGCAGCCACAAGACCGGGGTGGGCTCCTACGAGCAGTACTTC.